The clone carrying this TCR beta chain was counted at least ten times. CDR1 is MNHEY, CDR2 SMNVEV, per germline (reference sequence). The CDR3 runs 14 residues. V dropped 6 bases and J dropped 1 base, with 12 bases sitting between them. The data were taken from a study of T cells in Graves' hyperthyroidism and ophthalmopathy. On the study more broadly: It was at initial diagnosis, before any treatment, that peripheral blood was collected.

A patient was excluded if there was uncontrolled infection, other autoimmune disease, pregnancy or lactation. Clinicians diagnosed patients from clinical symptoms, serum thyroxine and TRAb, thyroid ultrasound and orbital computed tomography. The PBMCs studied were ones that came from 8.5 to 10 ml fresh peripheral blood. Amplification of TCR beta CDR3 regions used RNA as the template. TCR CDR3 regions were first amplified by RT-PCR with HTBI primers. TCRdb analysed the multiplex PCR reads with MiXCR anew, one entry per CDR3 protein. This sample has under 800,000 distinct CDR3 sequences, with less than 15% found just once.

V and J are TRBV27 and TRBJ1-1; TRBD1 is a possible D gene (5 bases). The receptor comes from a woman between 18 and 30 years old with Graves' hyperthyroidism. The sample taken for sequencing was blood. The CDR3 region is CASSLGGPNTEAFF. CDR3 DNA: TGTGCCAGCAGCTTGGGGGGACCGAACACTGAAGCTTTCTTT.